What follows describes a single T cell receptor (beta chain). As yet, its antigen is unknown. An approximately 130-subject validation cohort, separate from the approximately 690-subject first cohort, supplied the donors. This sample is part of a study of cytomegalovirus exposure and HLA in healthy donors. Overall study results and limits: The authors enumerated over 150 TCR beta chains as linked to cytomegalovirus. Published work reported that the classifier diagnosed cytomegalovirus status with high specificity and sensitivity. The tendency of first-cohort TCR clusters to co-occur in the roughly 120 validation repertoires was the finding of a later analysis.

CDR1 SQVTM and CDR2 ANQGSEA come from the germline V gene. Trimming removed 5 bases at V and 7 bases at J, with 14 bases between. CDR3 length equals 13 residues. Assay: immunoSEQ multiplex PCR; the TCRdb copy retains only in-frame clones and omits some. This table holds 100,000 to 150,000 clones, 88% found once. The TCR comes from a man aged 25-45 years in good health and CMV-seronegative. This chain connects TRBV29-1 to TRBJ2-2; TRBD2 might be the D (5 bases). Material for sequencing was PBMCs. The CDR3 spells CSVLEGGIGELFF. The CDR3 DNA reads as TGCAGCGTTCTCGAGGGTGGAATCGGGGAGCTGTTTTTT.